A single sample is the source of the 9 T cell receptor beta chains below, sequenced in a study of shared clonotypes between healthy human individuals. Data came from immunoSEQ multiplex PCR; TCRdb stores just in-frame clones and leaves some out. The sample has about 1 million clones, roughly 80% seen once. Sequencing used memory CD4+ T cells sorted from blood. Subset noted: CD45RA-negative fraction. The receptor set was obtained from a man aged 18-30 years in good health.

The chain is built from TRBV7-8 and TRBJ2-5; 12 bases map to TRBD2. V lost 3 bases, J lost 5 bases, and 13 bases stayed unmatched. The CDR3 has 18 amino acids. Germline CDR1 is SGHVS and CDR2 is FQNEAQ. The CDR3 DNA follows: TGTGCCAGCAGCTTTAAACCTAGGACTAGCGGGATGGGGGAGACCCAGTACTTC. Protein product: CASSFKPRTSGMGETQYF.

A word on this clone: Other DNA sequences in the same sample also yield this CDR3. The CDR3 coding sequence is TGCGCCAGCAGCTTGGGTGGTCAGGGGTACGAGCAGTACTTC. Translated: CASSLGGQGYEQYF. The chain employs TRBV5-1 and TRBJ2-7, with a tentative D call TRBD1 (6 bases). Germline V gives CDR1 SGHRS, CDR2 YFSETQ. CDR3 length: 14 residues. V lost 0 bases and J lost 4, with 11 bases in between.

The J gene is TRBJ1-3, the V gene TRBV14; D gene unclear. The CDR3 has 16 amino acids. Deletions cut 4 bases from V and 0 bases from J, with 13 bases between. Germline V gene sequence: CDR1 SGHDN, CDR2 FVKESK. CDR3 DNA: TGTGCCAGCAGCCCTAGACGTATACTCTCTGGAAACACCATATATTTT. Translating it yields CASSPRRILSGNTIYF.

CDR3 in amino acids: CASSPRLGFYEQYF. Here the CDR3 DNA reads TGTGCCAGCAGCCCGCGACTAGGATTCTACGAGCAGTACTTC. This chain connects TRBV13 to TRBJ2-7; tentative D call: TRBD2 (6 bases). Per the germline V gene, CDR1 is PRHDT and CDR2 is FYEKMQ (reference sequence). The V end was cut by 5 bases, the J end by 3 bases, with 14 bases between. The CDR3 sequence is 14 residues long.

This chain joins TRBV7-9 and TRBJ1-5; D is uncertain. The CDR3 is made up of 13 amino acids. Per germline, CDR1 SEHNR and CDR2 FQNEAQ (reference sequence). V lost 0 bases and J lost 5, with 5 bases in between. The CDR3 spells CASSLALDQPQHF. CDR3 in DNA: TGTGCCAGCAGCTTAGCGTTGGATCAGCCCCAGCATTTT.

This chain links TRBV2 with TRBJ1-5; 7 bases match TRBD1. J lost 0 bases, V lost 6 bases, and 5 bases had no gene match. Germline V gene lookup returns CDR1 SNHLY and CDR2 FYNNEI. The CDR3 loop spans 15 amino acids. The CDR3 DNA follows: TGTGCCAGCAGGAAAGACAGGGTTAGCAATCAGCCCCAGCATTTT. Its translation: CASRKDRVSNQPQHF.

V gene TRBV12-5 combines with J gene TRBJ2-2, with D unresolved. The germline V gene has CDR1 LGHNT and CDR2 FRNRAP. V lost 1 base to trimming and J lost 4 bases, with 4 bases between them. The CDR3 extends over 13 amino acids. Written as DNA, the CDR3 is TGTGCTAGTGGTTTGGAGCCCACCGGGGAGCTGTTTTTT. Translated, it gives CASGLEPTGELFF.

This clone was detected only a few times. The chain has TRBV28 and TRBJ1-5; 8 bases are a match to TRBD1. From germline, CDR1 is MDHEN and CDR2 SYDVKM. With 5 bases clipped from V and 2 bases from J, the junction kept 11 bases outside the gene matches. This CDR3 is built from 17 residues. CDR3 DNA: TGTGCCAGCAGTCAAACGCGGACAGGGTTGGGCAATCAGCCCCAGCATTTT. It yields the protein CASSQTRTGLGNQPQHF.

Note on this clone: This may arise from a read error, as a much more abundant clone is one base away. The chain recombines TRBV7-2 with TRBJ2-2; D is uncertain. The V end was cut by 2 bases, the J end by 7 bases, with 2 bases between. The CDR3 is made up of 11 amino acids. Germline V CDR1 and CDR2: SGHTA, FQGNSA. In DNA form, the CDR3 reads TGTGCCAGCAGCTTAATCGGGGAGCTGTTTTTT. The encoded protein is CASSLIGELFF.